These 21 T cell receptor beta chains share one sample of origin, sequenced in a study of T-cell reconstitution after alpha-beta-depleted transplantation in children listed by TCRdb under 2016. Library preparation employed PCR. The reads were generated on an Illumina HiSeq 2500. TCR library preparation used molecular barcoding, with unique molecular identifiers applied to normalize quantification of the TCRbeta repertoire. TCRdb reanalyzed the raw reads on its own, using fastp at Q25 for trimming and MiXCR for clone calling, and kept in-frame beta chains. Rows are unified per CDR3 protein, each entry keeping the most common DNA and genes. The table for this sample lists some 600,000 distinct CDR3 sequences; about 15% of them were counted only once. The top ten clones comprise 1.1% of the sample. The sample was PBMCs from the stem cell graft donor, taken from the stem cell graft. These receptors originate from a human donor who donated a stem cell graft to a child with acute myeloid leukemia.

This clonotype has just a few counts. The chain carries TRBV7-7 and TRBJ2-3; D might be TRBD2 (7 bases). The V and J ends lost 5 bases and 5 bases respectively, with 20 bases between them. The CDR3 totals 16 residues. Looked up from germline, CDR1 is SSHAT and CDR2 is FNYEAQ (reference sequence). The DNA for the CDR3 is TGTGCCAGCAGCCCACTGGTGGGGGGGCTTGGAGATACGCAGTATTTT. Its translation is CASSPLVGGLGDTQYF.

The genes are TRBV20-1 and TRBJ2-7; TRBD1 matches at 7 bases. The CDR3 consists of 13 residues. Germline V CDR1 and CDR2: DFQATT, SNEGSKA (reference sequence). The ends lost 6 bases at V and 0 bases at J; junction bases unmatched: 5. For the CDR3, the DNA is TGCAGTGCCCCCGACAGGGTCTCCTACGAGCAGTACTTC. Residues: CSAPDRVSYEQYF.

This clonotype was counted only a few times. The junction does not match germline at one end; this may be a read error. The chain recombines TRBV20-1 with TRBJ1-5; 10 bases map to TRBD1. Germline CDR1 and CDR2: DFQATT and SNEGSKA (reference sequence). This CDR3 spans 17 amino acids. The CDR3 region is CCATGTGVSQGNQPQHF. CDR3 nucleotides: TGCTGTGCGACCGGGACAGGGGTTTCGCAGGGCAATCAGCCCCAGCATTTT.

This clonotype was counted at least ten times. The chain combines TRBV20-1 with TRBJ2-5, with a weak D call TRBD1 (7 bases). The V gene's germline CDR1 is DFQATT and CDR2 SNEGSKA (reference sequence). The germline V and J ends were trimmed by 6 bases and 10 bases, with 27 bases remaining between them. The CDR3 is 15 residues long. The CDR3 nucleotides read TGCAGTGCCACGAACGACAGGGAGGAACTTGATGGCCAGTACTTC. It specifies CSATNDREELDGQYF.

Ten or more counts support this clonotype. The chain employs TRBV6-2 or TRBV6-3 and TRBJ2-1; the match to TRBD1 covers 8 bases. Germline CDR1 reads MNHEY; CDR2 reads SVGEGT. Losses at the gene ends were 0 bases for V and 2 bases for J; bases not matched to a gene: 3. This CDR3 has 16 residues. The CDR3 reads CASSYSGTGPYNEQFF. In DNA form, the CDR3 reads TGTGCCAGCAGTTACTCCGGGACAGGCCCCTACAATGAGCAGTTCTTC.

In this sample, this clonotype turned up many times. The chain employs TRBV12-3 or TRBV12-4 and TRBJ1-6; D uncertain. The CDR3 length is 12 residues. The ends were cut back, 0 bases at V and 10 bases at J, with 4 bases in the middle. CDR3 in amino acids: CASSLARSPLHF. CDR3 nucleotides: TGTGCCAGCAGTTTAGCCCGGTCACCCCTCCACTTT.

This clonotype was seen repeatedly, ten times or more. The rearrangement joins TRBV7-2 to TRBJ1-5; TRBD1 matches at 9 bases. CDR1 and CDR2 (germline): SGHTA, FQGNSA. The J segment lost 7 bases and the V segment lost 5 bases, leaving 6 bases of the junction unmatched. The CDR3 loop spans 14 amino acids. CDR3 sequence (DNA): TGTGCCAGCAGCCCACAGGGGGCTAAGCAGCCCCAGCATTTT. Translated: CASSPQGAKQPQHF.

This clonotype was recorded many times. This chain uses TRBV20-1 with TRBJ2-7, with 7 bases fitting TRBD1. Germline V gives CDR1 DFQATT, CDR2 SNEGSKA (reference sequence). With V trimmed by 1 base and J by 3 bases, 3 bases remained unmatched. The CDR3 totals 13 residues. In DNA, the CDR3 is TGCAGTGCTAGAGGACACAGGGGCTACGAGCAGTACTTC. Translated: CSARGHRGYEQYF.

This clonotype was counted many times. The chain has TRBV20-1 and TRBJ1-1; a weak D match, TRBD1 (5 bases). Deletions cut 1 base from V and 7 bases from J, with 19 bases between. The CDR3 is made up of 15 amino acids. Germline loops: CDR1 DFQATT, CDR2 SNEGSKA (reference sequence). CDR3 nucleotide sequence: TGCAGTGCTAGAGCGGCGGGCAGGGAAAGTGGTGAAGCTTTCTTT. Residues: CSARAAGRESGEAFF.

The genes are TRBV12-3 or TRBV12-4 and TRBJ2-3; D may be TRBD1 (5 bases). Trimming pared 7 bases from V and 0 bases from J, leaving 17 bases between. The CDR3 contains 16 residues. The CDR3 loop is CASTILWGTSTDTQYF. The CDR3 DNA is TGTGCCAGCACTATTCTGTGGGGCACTAGCACAGATACGCAGTATTTT.

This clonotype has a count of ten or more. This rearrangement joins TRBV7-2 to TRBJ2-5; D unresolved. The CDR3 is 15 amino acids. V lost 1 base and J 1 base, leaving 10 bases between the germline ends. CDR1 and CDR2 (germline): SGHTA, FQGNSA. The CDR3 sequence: CASSLGPGPQETQYF. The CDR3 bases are TGTGCCAGCAGCTTAGGTCCCGGGCCCCAAGAGACCCAGTACTTC.

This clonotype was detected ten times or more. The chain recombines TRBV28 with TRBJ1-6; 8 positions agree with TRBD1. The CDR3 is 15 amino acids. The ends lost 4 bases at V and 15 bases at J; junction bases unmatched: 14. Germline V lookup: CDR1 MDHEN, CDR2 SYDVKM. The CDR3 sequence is CASSSGTGLNRSLHF. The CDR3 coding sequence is TGTGCCAGCAGTTCCGGGACAGGCCTTAATCGTAGCCTCCACTTT.

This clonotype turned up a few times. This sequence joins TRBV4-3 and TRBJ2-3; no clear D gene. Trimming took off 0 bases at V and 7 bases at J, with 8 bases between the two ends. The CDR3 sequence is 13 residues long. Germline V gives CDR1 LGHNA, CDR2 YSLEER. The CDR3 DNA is TGCGCCAGCAGCCAAGATAAGCGTTATACGCAGTATTTT. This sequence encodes CASSQDKRYTQYF.

The CDR3 bases are TGTGCCAGCAGCCCAGGGAACAATGAGCAGTTCTTC. Protein: CASSPGNNEQFF. The gene calls are TRBV5-5 and TRBJ2-1; D may be TRBD1 (5 bases). Trimming took 4 bases from V and 5 from J, leaving 7 bases between them. CDR1 is SGHKS and CDR2 is YYEKEE in the germline V gene (reference sequence). The CDR3 runs 12 residues.

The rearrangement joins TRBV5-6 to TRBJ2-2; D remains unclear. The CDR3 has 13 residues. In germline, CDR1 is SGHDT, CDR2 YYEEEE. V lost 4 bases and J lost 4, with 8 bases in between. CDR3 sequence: CASSAKSTGELFF. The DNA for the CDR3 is TGTGCCAGCAGCGCGAAGAGCACCGGGGAGCTGTTTTTT.

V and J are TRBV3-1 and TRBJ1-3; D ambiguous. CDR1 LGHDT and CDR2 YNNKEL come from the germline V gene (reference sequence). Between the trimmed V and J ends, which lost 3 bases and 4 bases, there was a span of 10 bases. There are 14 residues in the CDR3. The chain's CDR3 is CASSHRTAGNTIYF. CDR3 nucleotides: TGTGCCAGCAGCCACAGGACGGCGGGAAACACCATATATTTT. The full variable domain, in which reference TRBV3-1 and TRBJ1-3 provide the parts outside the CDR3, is DTAVSQTPKYLVTQMGNDKSIKCEQNLGHDTMYWYKQDSKKFLKIMFSYNNKELIINETVPNRFSPKSPDKAHLNLHINSLELGDSAVYFCASSHRTAGNTIYFGEGSWLTVV.

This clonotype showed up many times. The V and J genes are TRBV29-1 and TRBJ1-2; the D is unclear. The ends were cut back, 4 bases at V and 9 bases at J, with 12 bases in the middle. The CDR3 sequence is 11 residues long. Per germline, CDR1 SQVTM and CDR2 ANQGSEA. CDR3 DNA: TGCAGCGTTGTCAAGAGAGGACGCTACACCTTC. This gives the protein CSVVKRGRYTF.

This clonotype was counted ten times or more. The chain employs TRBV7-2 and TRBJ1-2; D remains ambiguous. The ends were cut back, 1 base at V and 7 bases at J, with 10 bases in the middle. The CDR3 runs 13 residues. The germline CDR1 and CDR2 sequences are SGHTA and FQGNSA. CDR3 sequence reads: CASSLDRGRGYTF. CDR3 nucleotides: TGTGCCAGCAGCTTAGATAGAGGTCGTGGCTACACCTTC. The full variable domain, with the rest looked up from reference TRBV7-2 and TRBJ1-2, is GAGVSQSPSNKVTEKGKDVELRCDPISGHTALYWYRQSLGQGLEFLIYFQGNSAPDKSGLPSDRFSAERTGGSVSTLTIQRTQQEDSAVYLCASSLDRGRGYTFGSGTRLTVV.

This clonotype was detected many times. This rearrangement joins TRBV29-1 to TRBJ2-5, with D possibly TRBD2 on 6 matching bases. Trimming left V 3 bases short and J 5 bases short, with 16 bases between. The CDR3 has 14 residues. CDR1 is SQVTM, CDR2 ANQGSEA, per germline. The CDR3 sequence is CSVEEGIGAETQYF. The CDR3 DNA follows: TGCAGCGTTGAGGAGGGGATCGGCGCGGAGACCCAGTACTTC. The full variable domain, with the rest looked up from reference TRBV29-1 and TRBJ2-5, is SAVISQKPSRDICQRGTSLTIQCQVDSQVTMMFWYRQQPGQSLTLIATANQGSEATYESGFVIDKFPISRPNLTFSTLTVSNMSPEDSSIYLCSVEEGIGAETQYFGPGTRLLVL.

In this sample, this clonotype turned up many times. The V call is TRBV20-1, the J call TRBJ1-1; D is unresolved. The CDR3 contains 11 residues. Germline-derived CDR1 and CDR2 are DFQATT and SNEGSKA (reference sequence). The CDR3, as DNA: TGCAGAGCAGGCCCATATCCTGAAGCTTTCTTT. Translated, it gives CRAGPYPEAFF.

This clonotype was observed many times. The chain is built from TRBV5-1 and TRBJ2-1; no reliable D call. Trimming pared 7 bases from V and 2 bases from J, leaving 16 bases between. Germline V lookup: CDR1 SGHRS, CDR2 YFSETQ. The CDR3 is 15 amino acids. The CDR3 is CASLGVSGAYNEQFF. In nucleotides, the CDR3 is TGCGCCAGCCTGGGTGTCAGTGGTGCCTACAATGAGCAGTTCTTC.